Below are 19 T cell receptor beta chains sequenced from a single sample in a study of shared clonotypes between healthy human individuals. Assay used: immunoSEQ multiplex PCR; TCRdb lists only in-frame clones, some missing. Among a few million clones listed, around 95% were seen once. The sample comprised naive CD4+ T cells sorted from blood. Subset denoted: CD45RA+ positively selected. These receptors were collected from a young man in good health.

The chain joins TRBV5-4 to TRBJ1-1; TRBD1 agrees at 7 bases. CDR1 and CDR2 (germline): SGHNT, YYREEE (reference sequence). The CDR3 is 19 residues long. With V trimmed by 4 bases and J by 0 bases, 18 bases remained unmatched. CDR3 coding DNA: TGTGCCAGCAGCCGCCTAGGCATGGACAGGTGGGGGTTGAACACTGAAGCTTTCTTT. The encoded protein is CASSRLGMDRWGLNTEAFF.

Concerning this clone itself: Distinct nucleotide sequences in the sample also encode this CDR3. V usage is TRBV7-2 and J usage is TRBJ1-2; D gene unclear. Trimming shortened V by 3 bases and J by 2 bases, and 7 bases separated the two germline ends. The CDR3 contains 13 residues. Germline CDR1 SGHTA, CDR2 FQGNSA. For the CDR3, the DNA is TGTGCCAGCAGCTTGGACGGCAACTATGGCTACACCTTC. It specifies CASSLDGNYGYTF.

About this clone itself: Different DNA sequences within this sample yield the same CDR3. V gene TRBV6-6 combines with J gene TRBJ1-2; unclear D gene. The CDR3 extends over 13 amino acids. The ends were cut back, 2 bases at V and 0 bases at J, with 4 bases in the middle. Germline assignment: CDR1 MNHNY and CDR2 SVGAGI (reference sequence). Here the CDR3 DNA reads TGTGCCAGCAGTTACAGAACTAACTATGGCTACACCTTC. Protein product: CASSYRTNYGYTF.

This rearrangement joins TRBV6-1 to TRBJ1-1; perhaps TRBD1 as D (6 bases). The V end lost 8 bases, the J end lost 1 base, and 14 bases lay between the germline ends. CDR3 length equals 14 residues. From germline, CDR1 is MNHNS and CDR2 SASEGT. This CDR3 reads CASGRGTKNTEAFF. The CDR3 region has the DNA TGTGCCAGCGGAAGGGGGACAAAGAACACTGAAGCTTTCTTT.

The genes are TRBV18 and TRBJ2-1; D is perhaps TRBD1 (6 bases). The CDR3 contains 13 residues. V lost 5 bases, J lost 9 bases, and 14 bases lay in between. Germline CDR1 and CDR2: KGHSH and LQKENI. CDR3 DNA sequence: TGTGCCAGCTCATCACAGGGTAGGAGTGAGCAGTTCTTC. Its protein product is CASSSQGRSEQFF. Full variable domain (outside the CDR3, taken from reference TRBV18 and TRBJ2-1): NAGVMQNPRHLVRRRGQEARLRCSPMKGHSHVYWYRQLPEEGLKFMVYLQKENIIDESGMPKERFSAEFPKEGPSILRIQQVVRGDSAAYFCASSSQGRSEQFFGPGTRLTVL.

This rearrangement joins TRBV19 to TRBJ1-6; 7 bases are shared with TRBD1. The germline V gene encodes CDR1 LNHDA and CDR2 SQIVND (reference sequence). The CDR3 contains 15 residues. The junction had 13 bases not matched to a gene; V was cut back by 7 bases and J by 10 bases. Here the CDR3 reads CASTLTGTANSPLHF. The CDR3 DNA sequence: TGTGCCAGTACATTAACCGGGACAGCAAACTCACCCCTCCACTTT. Supplemented by reference TRBV19 and TRBJ1-6, the full variable domain reads DGGITQSPKYLFRKEGQNVTLSCEQNLNHDAMYWYRQDPGQGLRLIYYSQIVNDFQKGDIAEGYSVSREKKESFPLTVTSAQKNPTAFYLCASTLTGTANSPLHFGNGTRLTVT.

J is TRBJ1-6 and V is TRBV6-5, with D uncertain. The CDR3 has 13 amino acids. The V end lost 4 bases, the J end lost 9 bases, and 10 bases lay between the germline ends. Per germline, CDR1 MNHEY and CDR2 SVGAGI. The DNA for the CDR3 is TGTGCCAGCAGTTCCTTTATTAGTTCACCCCTCCACTTT. Translating gives CASSSFISSPLHF.

This chain connects TRBV4-1 to TRBJ2-5, with TRBD1 as a possible D gene (5 bases). CDR3 size: 14 residues. Trimming removed 0 bases from V and 6 bases from J, with 11 bases in between. Germline CDR1 is MGHRA and CDR2 is YSYEKL. The CDR3 region is CASSQDQGWKTQYF. The CDR3 coding sequence is TGCGCCAGCAGCCAAGATCAGGGTTGGAAGACCCAGTACTTC.

The rearrangement joins TRBV12-5 to TRBJ2-7; 11 bases fit TRBD1. V was pared by 5 bases and J by 3 bases, with 3 bases of the junction left unmatched. Germline lookup yields CDR1 LGHNT and CDR2 FRNRAP. This CDR3 is 14 amino acids long. CDR3 coding DNA: TGTGCTAGTGGTCCCGGGACAGGGGGCTACGAGCAGTACTTC. This codes for CASGPGTGGYEQYF.

This chain links TRBV11-2 with TRBJ1-2; unclear D gene. V lost 3 bases to trimming and J lost 0 bases, with 11 bases between them. Germline V gene data show CDR1 as SGHAT and CDR2 as FQNNGV. The CDR3 totals 15 residues. The CDR3 coding sequence is TGTGCCAGCAGCTTGAGACCCCAAGCTAACTATGGCTACACCTTC. Translation gives CASSLRPQANYGYTF.

The rearrangement joins TRBV7-2 to TRBJ1-4; no firm D call. The CDR3 has 11 residues. Germline loops: CDR1 SGHTA, CDR2 FQGNSA. Between the trimmed V and J ends, which lost 4 bases and 10 bases, there was a span of 7 bases. CDR3 in amino acids: CASSSDIKLFF. CDR3 nucleotide sequence: TGTGCCAGCAGCTCCGATATAAAACTGTTTTTT.

V usage is TRBV9 and J usage is TRBJ2-5, with TRBD2 matching over 11 bases. The CDR3 runs 17 residues. Trimming removed 0 bases from V and 1 base from J; junction bases left unmatched: 5. Germline CDR1 is SGDLS and CDR2 is YYNGEE. CDR3 region: CASSVATSGGLQETQYF. As DNA, the CDR3 is TGTGCCAGCAGCGTAGCTACTAGCGGGGGCCTCCAAGAGACCCAGTACTTC.

The chain employs TRBV12-2 and TRBJ2-7; the DNA was not used to check the table's D call, TRBD2. TRBV12-2 is annotated as a pseudogene. The CDR3 totals 17 residues. The CDR3, as DNA: TGTGCAAGTCGCTTAGCGTGGAAAGGACGGAGGCACTACGAGCAGTACTTC. Protein: CASRLAWKGRRHYEQYF.

The CDR3 is CASSLGTGWKIQPQHF. CDR3 DNA: TGTGCCAGCAGTTTAGGGACAGGGTGGAAGATTCAGCCCCAGCATTTT. This chain uses TRBV28 with TRBJ1-5, with TRBD1 matching 9 bases. Trimming at V came to 2 bases and at J to 6 bases, leaving 8 bases not matched to a gene. Germline V gene data show CDR1 as MDHEN and CDR2 as SYDVKM. The CDR3 consists of 16 residues.

The rearrangement uses TRBV18 and TRBJ2-6; no clear D. The V gene's germline CDR1 is KGHSH and CDR2 LQKENI. Trimming pared 2 bases from V and 2 bases from J, leaving 16 bases between. The CDR3 contains 18 residues. This CDR3 reads CASSPLSAISPGANVLTF. Here the CDR3 DNA reads TGTGCCAGCTCACCATTATCGGCCATTTCCCCTGGGGCCAACGTCCTGACTTTC.

The chain has TRBV7-9 and TRBJ2-6, with D unresolved. Germline V gene data show CDR1 as SEHNR and CDR2 as FQNEAQ (reference sequence). The CDR3 consists of 15 residues. The ends were cut back, 5 bases at V and 0 bases at J, with 8 bases in the middle. The CDR3 bases are TGTGCCAGCAGCCCGCAGCTCTCTGGGGCCAACGTCCTGACTTTC. It specifies CASSPQLSGANVLTF.

The V call is TRBV5-1, the J call TRBJ1-4; D ambiguous. Germline V gene sequence: CDR1 SGHRS, CDR2 YFSETQ. Trimming removed 1 base from V and 4 bases from J, with 8 bases in between. The CDR3 spans 14 residues. The DNA of the CDR3 is TGCGCCAGCAGCTTGTTGGCAGATAATGAAAAACTGTTTTTT. Residues: CASSLLADNEKLFF.

V and J are TRBV30 and TRBJ2-4; TRBD2 aligns across 8 bases. Germline trimming cut 1 base from V and 0 bases from J; bases unmatched to any gene: 5. The V gene's germline CDR1 is GTSNPN and CDR2 SVGIG (reference sequence). The CDR3 spans 16 residues. As DNA, the CDR3 is TGTGCCTGGAGTGGAGGCGGGGGGCTAGCCAAAAACATTCAGTACTTC. Amino acid sequence: CAWSGGGGLAKNIQYF.

The V call is TRBV18, the J call TRBJ1-2; D remains unclear. The CDR3 contains 17 residues. Trimming pared 0 bases from V and 2 bases from J, leaving 16 bases between. The germline V gene has CDR1 KGHSH and CDR2 LQKENI. The CDR3 loop is CASSPPRGLIINYGYTF. CDR3 bases: TGTGCCAGCTCACCACCTCGAGGACTCATCATCAACTATGGCTACACCTTC. Looking up the rest from reference TRBV18 and TRBJ1-2 gives the full variable domain: NAGVMQNPRHLVRRRGQEARLRCSPMKGHSHVYWYRQLPEEGLKFMVYLQKENIIDESGMPKERFSAEFPKEGPSILRIQQVVRGDSAAYFCASSPPRGLIINYGYTFGSGTRLTVV.